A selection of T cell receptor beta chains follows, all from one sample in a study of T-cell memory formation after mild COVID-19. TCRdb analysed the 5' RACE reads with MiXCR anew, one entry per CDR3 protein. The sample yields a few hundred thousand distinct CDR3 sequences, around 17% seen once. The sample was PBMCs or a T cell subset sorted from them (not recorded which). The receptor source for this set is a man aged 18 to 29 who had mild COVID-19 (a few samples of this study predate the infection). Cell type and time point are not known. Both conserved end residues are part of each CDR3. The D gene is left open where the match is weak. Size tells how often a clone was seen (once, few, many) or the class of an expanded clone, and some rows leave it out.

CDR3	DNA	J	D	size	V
CASSPRQATGAETQYF	TGTGCCAGCTCCCCAAGACAGGCGACAGGGGCAGAGACCCAGTACTTC	TRBJ2-5	TRBD1	few	TRBV18
CASSSKSLAGTWNEQFF	TGTGCCAGCAGTTCCAAAAGTCTAGCGGGGACGTGGAATGAGCAGTTCTTC	TRBJ2-1	TRBD2	few	TRBV12-3/TRBV12-4
CATSDGAQETQYF	TGTGCCACCAGTGATGGGGCGCAAGAGACCCAGTACTTC	TRBJ2-5	-	-	TRBV24-1
CASSHGTSGEETQYF	TGTGCCAGCAGCCACGGGACTAGCGGTGAAGAGACCCAGTACTTC	TRBJ2-5	TRBD2	few	TRBV4-2
CSASLWMASSYNEQFF	TGCAGTGCTAGCCTTTGGATGGCGAGCTCCTACAATGAGCAGTTCTTC	TRBJ2-1	-	-	TRBV20-1
CASSPVGRANTGELFF	TGTGCCAGCAGCCCAGTCGGGCGAGCGAACACCGGGGAGCTGTTTTTT	TRBJ2-2	-	few	TRBV7-9
CASSPRSGVRFPHGYGYTF	TGCGCCAGCAGCCCCCGGAGTGGGGTTAGGTTCCCGCATGGCTATGGCTACACCTTC	TRBJ1-2	-	-	TRBV4-1
CATSRVGYGYTF	TGTGCCACCAGCAGGGTGGGCTATGGCTACACCTTC	TRBJ1-2	-	few	TRBV24-1
CAISGRNYGYTF	TGTGCCATCAGTGGGCGGAACTATGGCTACACCTTC	TRBJ1-2	-	-	TRBV10-3
CAWSSAGGPLMKGQFF	TGTGCCTGGAGTTCCGCGGGGGGTCCCCTAATGAAGGGGCAGTTCTTC	TRBJ2-1	TRBD2	-	TRBV30
CASSLDREETQYF	TGTGCCAGCAGCCTGGACCGCGAAGAGACCCAGTACTTC	TRBJ2-5	-	few	TRBV5-4
CASSPLVGAGTTF	-	TRBJ1-2	-	once	TRBV4-3
CASSLVQSYNEQFF	TGCGCCAGCAGCTTGGTGCAGAGCTACAATGAGCAGTTCTTC	TRBJ2-1	-	-	TRBV5-1
CASSFSGGSDTQYF	TGTGCCAGCAGCTTTAGCGGGGGGTCGGATACGCAGTATTTT	TRBJ2-3	TRBD2	few	TRBV7-3
CASSFRQGDEKLFF	TGCGCCAGCAGCTTCCGACAGGGGGATGAAAAACTGTTTTTT	TRBJ1-4	TRBD1	-	TRBV5-1
CASSPVNTDTQYF	TGTGCCAGCTCACCGGTCAACACAGATACGCAGTATTTT	TRBJ2-3	-	-	TRBV18
CASSRGGQFDEQFF	TGTGCTAGCAGTCGGGGGGGTCAGTTTGATGAGCAGTTCTTC	TRBJ2-1	TRBD2	many	TRBV7-7
CASQRVTDTQYF	TGTGCCAGCCAGAGGGTAACAGATACGCAGTATTTT	TRBJ2-3	-	few	TRBV13
CASSPGGRPNEQFF	TGCGCCAGCAGCCCGGGAGGACGGCCCAATGAGCAGTTCTTC	TRBJ2-1	TRBD2	few	TRBV5-1
CASSQDPMTGEFAYEQYF	TGTGCCAGCAGCCAAGATCCGATGACAGGGGAGTTTGCGTACGAGCAGTACTTC	TRBJ2-7	TRBD1	few	TRBV4-2
CASSQVPGQGFYGYTF	TGTGCCAGCAGCCAAGTCCCCGGACAGGGTTTCTATGGCTACACCTTC	TRBJ1-2	TRBD1	-	TRBV3-1
CSARPERSTDTQYF	TGCAGCGCCCGACCCGAACGCTCCACAGATACGCAGTATTTT	TRBJ2-3	-	-	TRBV29-1
CASSLRGRTSYNEQFF	TGTGCCAGCAGCTTAAGGGGCCGGACCTCCTACAATGAGCAGTTCTTC	TRBJ2-1	-	many	TRBV7-2
CASSHLGRTRYEQYF	TGTGCCAGCAGCCACCTCGGGAGGACCCGCTACGAGCAGTACTTC	TRBJ2-7	TRBD2	-	TRBV7-9
CASSWTGVQPQHF	TGTGCCAGCAGTTGGACAGGCGTCCAGCCCCAGCATTTT	TRBJ1-5	TRBD1	-	TRBV6-2/TRBV6-3
CASIGAETQYF	TGTGCCAGCATCGGGGCTGAGACCCAGTACTTC	TRBJ2-5	-	-	TRBV6-6
CASSQVAGGSADTQYF	TGCGCCAGCAGCCAAGTGGCAGGGGGCAGCGCAGATACGCAGTATTTT	TRBJ2-3	TRBD1	few	TRBV4-3
CASSPRGLAGDTGELFF	TGTGCCAGCAGCCCTCGGGGACTAGCGGGGGACACCGGGGAGCTGTTTTTT	TRBJ2-2	TRBD2	once	TRBV7-8
CSASGAAGEKTQYF	TGCAGTGCTAGTGGAGCGGCCGGAGAAAAGACCCAGTACTTC	TRBJ2-5	-	-	TRBV20-1
CSASRRGVEAFF	TGCAGTGCTAGCAGGCGTGGGGTTGAAGCTTTCTTT	TRBJ1-1	-	few	TRBV20-1
CATSAEGASAFQETQYF	TGTGCCACCAGCGCGGAGGGGGCTAGCGCGTTCCAAGAGACCCAGTACTTC	TRBJ2-5	-	-	TRBV15
CASSFLGREAFF	TGTGCCAGCAGTTTTTTGGGGCGCGAGGCTTTCTTT	TRBJ1-1	-	few	TRBV12-3/TRBV12-4
CATSGGTAQETQYF	TGTGCCACCAGTGGCGGGACAGCCCAAGAGACCCAGTACTTC	TRBJ2-5	-	-	TRBV24-1
CASSSQVYGNTIYF	TGTGCCAGCAGTTCGCAGGTCTACGGAAACACCATATATTTT	TRBJ1-3	-	few	TRBV12-3/TRBV12-4
CASSHLLRATPGTGTGELFF	TGCGCCAGCAGCCATCTCCTCCGTGCGACGCCCGGGACGGGGACCGGGGAGCTGTTTTTT	TRBJ2-2	-	few	TRBV4-1
CSARDFGRGGTGELFF	TGCAGTGCTCGGGACTTCGGGAGGGGAGGCACCGGGGAGCTGTTTTTT	TRBJ2-2	TRBD2	-	TRBV20-1
CASSHSAGNTGELFF	TGCGCCAGCAGCCACAGTGCCGGGAACACCGGGGAGCTGTTTTTT	TRBJ2-2	-	many	TRBV4-3
CSARVAGGLVDTQYF	TGCAGTGCTCGGGTGGCGGGGGGGCTTGTAGATACGCAGTATTTT	TRBJ2-3	TRBD2	many	TRBV20-1
CASSVDRAYEQYF	TGTGCCAGCAGCGTCGACAGGGCCTACGAGCAGTACTTC	TRBJ2-7	TRBD1	few	TRBV7-2
CASRHLAVDTQYF	TGTGCCAGCAGACATCTAGCGGTCGATACGCAGTATTTT	TRBJ2-3	TRBD2	few	TRBV6-6
CASSQNRGDYGYTF	TGTGCCAGCAGCCAGAACAGGGGCGACTATGGCTACACCTTC	TRBJ1-2	TRBD1	few	TRBV3-1
CASSLYRGYEQYF	TGTGCCAGCTCACTGTACAGGGGCTACGAGCAGTACTTC	TRBJ2-7	TRBD1	-	TRBV18
CASSSVGGWEQFF	TGTGCCAGCAGCTCAGTGGGGGGATGGGAGCAGTTCTTC	TRBJ2-1	-	-	TRBV7-2
CASSGRDKGRTDTQYF	TGTGCCAGTAGTGGACGGGACAAGGGGAGGACAGATACGCAGTATTTT	TRBJ2-3	-	many	TRBV19
CASSLQTSGYLETQYF	TGCGCCAGCAGCCTCCAGACTAGCGGGTATTTGGAGACCCAGTACTTC	TRBJ2-5	TRBD2	-	TRBV4-1
CASSYPREGSSTDTQYF	TGTGCCAGCAGTTACCCCAGAGAAGGGTCTAGCACAGATACGCAGTATTTT	TRBJ2-3	-	many	TRBV6-6
CASTPWAGQETQYF	TGTGCCAGCACCCCGTGGGCAGGGCAAGAGACCCAGTACTTC	TRBJ2-5	-	-	TRBV7-6
CASTREDHEQFF	TGTGCCAGCACCCGAGAGGACCATGAGCAGTTCTTC	TRBJ2-1	-	-	TRBV6-6